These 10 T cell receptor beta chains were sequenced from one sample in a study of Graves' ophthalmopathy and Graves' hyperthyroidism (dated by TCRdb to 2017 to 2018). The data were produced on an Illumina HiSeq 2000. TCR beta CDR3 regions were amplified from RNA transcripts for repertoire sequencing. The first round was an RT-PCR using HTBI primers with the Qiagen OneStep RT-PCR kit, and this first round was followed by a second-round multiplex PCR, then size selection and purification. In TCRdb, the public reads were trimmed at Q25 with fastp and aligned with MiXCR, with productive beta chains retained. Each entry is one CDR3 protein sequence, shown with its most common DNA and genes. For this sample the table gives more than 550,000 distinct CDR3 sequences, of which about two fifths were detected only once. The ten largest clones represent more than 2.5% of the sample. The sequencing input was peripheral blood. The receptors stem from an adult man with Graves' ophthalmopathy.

The CDR3 coding sequence is TGTGCCAGCAGCTTAATCCCCGACACCAACTATGGCTACACCTTC. As protein: CASSLIPDTNYGYTF. The gene calls are TRBV7-9 and TRBJ1-2; D not resolved. The CDR3 consists of 15 residues. The ends were cut back, 2 bases at V and 2 bases at J, with 12 bases in the middle. Germline values: CDR1 SEHNR, CDR2 FQNEAQ (reference sequence).

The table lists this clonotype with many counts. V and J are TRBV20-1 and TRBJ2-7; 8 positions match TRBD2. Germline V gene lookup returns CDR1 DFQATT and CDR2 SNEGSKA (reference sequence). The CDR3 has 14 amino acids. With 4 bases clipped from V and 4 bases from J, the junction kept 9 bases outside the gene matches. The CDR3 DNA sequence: TGCAGTGCTAAGGTAGCGGGGATCATTTACGAGCAGTACTTC. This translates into CSAKVAGIIYEQYF.

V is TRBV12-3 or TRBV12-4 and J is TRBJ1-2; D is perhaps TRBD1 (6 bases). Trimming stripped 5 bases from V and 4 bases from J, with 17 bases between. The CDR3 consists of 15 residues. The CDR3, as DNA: TGTGCCAGCAGTCTAGGGGGAGACAGACCCTATGGCTACACCTTC. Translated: CASSLGGDRPYGYTF.

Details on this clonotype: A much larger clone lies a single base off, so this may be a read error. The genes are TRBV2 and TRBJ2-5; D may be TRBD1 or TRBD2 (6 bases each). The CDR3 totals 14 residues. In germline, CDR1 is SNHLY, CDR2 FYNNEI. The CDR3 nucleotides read TGTGCCAGCCTGCGAGACGGGGGACAAGAGGCCCAGTACTTC. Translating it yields CASLRDGGQEAQYF.

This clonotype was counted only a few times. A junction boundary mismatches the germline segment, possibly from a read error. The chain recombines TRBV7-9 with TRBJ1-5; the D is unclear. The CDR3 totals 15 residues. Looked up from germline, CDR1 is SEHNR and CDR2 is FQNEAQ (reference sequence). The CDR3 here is CASSQDWPKKFPQHF. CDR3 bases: TGCGCCAGCAGCCAAGATTGGCCGAAAAAGTTTCCCCAGCATTTT.

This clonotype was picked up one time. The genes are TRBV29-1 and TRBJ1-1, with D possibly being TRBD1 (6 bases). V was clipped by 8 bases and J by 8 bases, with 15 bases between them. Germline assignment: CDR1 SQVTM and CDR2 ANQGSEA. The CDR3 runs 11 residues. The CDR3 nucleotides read TGCAGCCCCCAACTCGGGACAGAAGCTTTCTTT. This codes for CSPQLGTEAFF.

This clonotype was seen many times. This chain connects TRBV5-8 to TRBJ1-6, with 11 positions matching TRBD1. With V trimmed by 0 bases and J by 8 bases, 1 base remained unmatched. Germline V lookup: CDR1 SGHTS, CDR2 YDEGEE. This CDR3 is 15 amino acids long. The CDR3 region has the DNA TGTGCCAGCAGCTTGGGGACAGGGGGCTATTCACCCCTCCACTTT. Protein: CASSLGTGGYSPLHF.

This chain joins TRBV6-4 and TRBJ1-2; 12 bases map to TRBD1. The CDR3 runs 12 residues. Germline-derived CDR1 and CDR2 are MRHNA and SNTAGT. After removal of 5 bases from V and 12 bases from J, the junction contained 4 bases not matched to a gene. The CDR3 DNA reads TGTGCCAGCAGTCCGGGACAGGGGGCAAACACCTTC. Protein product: CASSPGQGANTF.

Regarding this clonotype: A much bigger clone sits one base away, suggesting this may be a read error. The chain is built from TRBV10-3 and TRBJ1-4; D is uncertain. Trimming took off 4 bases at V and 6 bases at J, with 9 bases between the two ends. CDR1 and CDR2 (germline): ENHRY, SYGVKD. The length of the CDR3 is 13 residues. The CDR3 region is CAISGLTYEKLFF. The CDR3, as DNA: TGTGCCATCAGTGGCCTCACCTATGAAAAACTGTTTTTT.

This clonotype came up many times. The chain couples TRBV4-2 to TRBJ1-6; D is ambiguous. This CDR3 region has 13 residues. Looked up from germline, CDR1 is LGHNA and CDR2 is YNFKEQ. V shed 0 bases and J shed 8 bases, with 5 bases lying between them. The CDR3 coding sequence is TGTGCCAGCAGCCAAGAGGGTTATTCACCCCTCCACTTT. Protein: CASSQEGYSPLHF.